What follows are 27 T cell receptor beta chains derived from one specimen sequenced in a study of CD4+ T cells in melanoma (dated by TCRdb to between 2021 and 2024). The library was generated by the immunoSEQ multiplex PCR assay. Sourced from immuneACCESS, this table was stored by TCRdb with only in-frame sequences that have V and J called. A share of the clones is absent; for the studies checked, an unresolved V gene accounts for under half, and the remainder has no known explanation. The sample includes approximately 14,000 clones, with roughly 70% observed a single time. Of the sample, roughly 11% is held by the ten largest clones. The sequenced sample was cells from a culture (not recorded whether cultured in vitro). These receptors originate from a human donor with melanoma.

V is TRBV29-1 and J is TRBJ2-3; D perhaps matches TRBD1 (6 bases). The V and J ends lost 4 bases and 3 bases respectively, with 14 bases between them. The V gene's germline CDR1 is SQVTM and CDR2 ANQGSEA. The CDR3 is 14 amino acids. CDR3 sequence: CSVVVGQITDTQYF. In nucleotides, the CDR3 is TGCAGCGTTGTGGTGGGACAAATTACAGATACGCAGTATTTT.

This clone is a singleton in its sample. The chain is built from TRBV5-1 and TRBJ2-5; 13 bases map to TRBD2. CDR1 is SGHRS and CDR2 is YFSETQ in the germline V gene. Losses at the gene ends were 0 bases for V and 0 bases for J; bases not matched to a gene: 2. The CDR3 covers 17 residues. CDR3 sequence: CASSLGLAGGNQETQYF. The CDR3 nucleotides read TGCGCCAGCAGCTTGGGACTAGCGGGGGGCAACCAAGAGACCCAGTACTTC.

The CDR3 here is CASTNRRGSYTEAFF. CDR3 bases: TGTGCCAGTACCAATCGCCGGGGGTCGTACACTGAAGCTTTCTTT. V gene TRBV19 combines with J gene TRBJ1-1; weak D call: TRBD1 (5 bases). Trimming cost V 7 bases and J 3 bases, with 18 bases left between them. The CDR3 length is 15 residues. CDR1 is LNHDA and CDR2 is SQIVND in the germline V gene (reference sequence).

As DNA, the CDR3 is TGTGCCAGCAGAATCGGACAGGGCGCCTACGAGCAGTACTTC. The encoded protein is CASRIGQGAYEQYF. V gene TRBV6-5 combines with J gene TRBJ2-7; 8 positions agree with TRBD1. Germline V gene data show CDR1 as MNHEY and CDR2 as SVGAGI. The J segment lost 2 bases and the V segment lost 6 bases, leaving 6 bases of the junction unmatched. The CDR3 runs 14 residues.

The chain uses TRBV6-1 and TRBJ1-3; D uncertain. V was shortened by 7 bases and J by 4 bases, with 17 bases between the two germline ends. CDR1 is MNHNS, CDR2 SASEGT, per germline. This CDR3 has 15 residues. CDR3 loop: CASTLRPGSGNTIYF. The CDR3 DNA follows: TGTGCCAGCACACTGAGGCCGGGCTCAGGAAACACCATATATTTT.

This rearrangement joins TRBV7-9 to TRBJ1-1; D might be TRBD1 (5 bases). Trimming stripped 4 bases from V and 3 bases from J, with 27 bases between. The CDR3 has 19 amino acids. Germline CDR1 is SEHNR and CDR2 is FQNEAQ (reference sequence). The CDR3 bases are TGTGCCAGCAGCTCGCCCCTACCAGGGAAATTTAGGCTTGACACTGAAGCTTTCTTT. Translated: CASSSPLPGKFRLDTEAFF.

The chain has TRBV25-1 and TRBJ2-2; either TRBD1 or TRBD2 may supply D (5 bases each). The CDR3 consists of 14 residues. V was shortened by 7 bases and J by 0 bases, with 9 bases between the two germline ends. Germline loops: CDR1 MGHDK, CDR2 SYGVNS. Written as DNA, the CDR3 is TGTGCCAGCACGGGACGCTCGAACACCGGGGAGCTGTTTTTT. It translates to CASTGRSNTGELFF. Combining the CDR3 with reference TRBV25-1 and TRBJ2-2 gives the whole variable domain EADIYQTPRYLVIGTGKKITLECSQTMGHDKMYWYQQDPGMELHLIHYSYGVNSTEKGDLSSESTVSRIRTEHFPLTLESARPSHTSQYLCASTGRSNTGELFFGEGSRLTVL.

This sequence joins TRBV4-1 and TRBJ2-7, with TRBD1 as a possible D gene (6 bases). The germline CDR1 and CDR2 sequences are MGHRA and YSYEKL. CDR3 size: 14 residues. The V gene lost 5 bases and the J gene lost 2 bases, with 13 bases spanning the gap. CDR3 sequence: CASSLAGVAYEQYF. DNA of the CDR3: TGCGCCAGCAGCTTGGCAGGGGTGGCCTACGAGCAGTACTTC.

V and J are TRBV18 and TRBJ2-7; possibly TRBD1 for D (6 bases). The V gene lost 3 bases and the J gene lost 2 bases, with 11 bases spanning the gap. The CDR3 consists of 14 residues. The germline gives CDR1 KGHSH, CDR2 LQKENI. CDR3 coding DNA: TGTGCCAGCTCACCTCGAGAGGGGGCCTACGAGCAGTACTTC. This sequence encodes CASSPREGAYEQYF.

This chain connects TRBV29-1 to TRBJ1-2; D ambiguous. Germline CDR1 SQVTM, CDR2 ANQGSEA. This CDR3 is 15 amino acids long. Deletions cut 0 bases from V and 2 bases from J, with 13 bases between. Here the CDR3 reads CSVEEEEILNYGYTF. Written as DNA, the CDR3 is TGCAGCGTTGAAGAGGAGGAAATTCTAAACTATGGCTACACCTTC.

CDR3 residues: CASSLDRNYNEQFF. Here the CDR3 DNA reads TGTGCCAGCAGCTTAGACAGGAATTACAATGAGCAGTTCTTC. This chain connects TRBV7-8 to TRBJ2-1; D possibly corresponds to TRBD1 (5 bases). V shed 1 base and J shed 4 bases, with 8 bases lying between them. This CDR3 comprises 14 residues. The germline V gene encodes CDR1 SGHVS and CDR2 FQNEAQ.

The table lists this clone with a count of one. The V call is TRBV2, the J call TRBJ2-3; D unclear. CDR1 and CDR2 (germline): SNHLY, FYNNEI. The CDR3 is 13 amino acids. V was pared by 11 bases and J by 2 bases, with 14 bases between. The CDR3 region is CAGEQYPTDTQYF. For the CDR3, the DNA is TGTGCCGGAGAACAGTATCCCACAGATACGCAGTATTTT.

V is TRBV5-6 and J is TRBJ2-4; TRBD1 might be the D (6 bases). This CDR3 spans 14 amino acids. CDR1 and CDR2 (germline): SGHDT, YYEEEE. V gave up 5 bases and J gave up 8 bases, with 17 bases separating them. The chain's CDR3 is CASRYLDREDIQYF. CDR3 nucleotide sequence: TGTGCCAGCAGATACTTGGACAGAGAGGACATTCAGTACTTC.

The V gene is TRBV6-5, the J gene TRBJ1-4, with TRBD1 as a possible D gene (6 bases). CDR1 is MNHEY, CDR2 SVGAGI, per germline. Deletions cut 6 bases from V and 3 bases from J, with 14 bases between. The length of the CDR3 is 15 residues. The CDR3 here is CASSPRTVSNEKLFF. The CDR3 DNA reads TGTGCCAGCAGCCCTAGGACAGTTTCTAATGAAAAACTGTTTTTT.

The table lists this clone with a count of one. The chain uses TRBV19 and TRBJ2-7; D uncertain. The CDR3 is 13 residues long. V lost 4 bases and J 4 bases, leaving 11 bases between the germline ends. Germline values: CDR1 LNHDA, CDR2 SQIVND (reference sequence). CDR3 DNA: TGTGCCAGTAGTACCCAGACTGGGTACGAGCAGTACTTC. Translated: CASSTQTGYEQYF.

In this sample, this clone turned up a few times. The genes are TRBV6-1 and TRBJ1-2; 7 nucleotides line up with TRBD1. After removal of 6 bases from V and 4 bases from J, the junction contained 8 bases not matched to a gene. The CDR3 spans 14 residues. Germline CDR1 and CDR2: MNHNS and SASEGT. CDR3: CASSEGQRFYGYTF. CDR3 DNA: TGTGCCAGCAGCGAGGGACAGCGCTTCTATGGCTACACCTTC.

The chain couples TRBV11-2 to TRBJ2-3, with D maybe TRBD1 (6 bases). The CDR3 is 13 amino acids. Germline V gene data show CDR1 as SGHAT and CDR2 as FQNNGV. V was trimmed by 1 base and J by 5 bases, leaving 7 bases between them. CDR3 nucleotide sequence: TGTGCCAGCAGCTTAGTCAGGGGAGATACGCAGTATTTT. It translates to CASSLVRGDTQYF.

The chain combines TRBV4-1 with TRBJ2-2, with 8 nucleotides matching TRBD1. Germline-derived CDR1 and CDR2 are MGHRA and YSYEKL. With V trimmed by 3 bases and J by 4 bases, 4 bases remained unmatched. The CDR3 contains 15 residues. The CDR3 nucleotides are TGCGCCAGCAGCCACCTGGACAGGGCCACCGGGGAGCTGTTTTTT. It codes for CASSHLDRATGELFF.

J is TRBJ2-2 and V is TRBV9; 10 bases are shared with TRBD2. Germline CDR1 SGDLS, CDR2 YYNGEE. With V trimmed by 0 bases and J by 7 bases, 6 bases remained unmatched. This CDR3 spans 16 amino acids. Here the CDR3 DNA reads TGTGCCAGCAGCGTAGGAGTTAGCGGGGGGTTCGGGGAGCTGTTTTTT. Translation gives CASSVGVSGGFGELFF.

The rearrangement joins TRBV6-1 to TRBJ2-1, with D hard to call. The CDR3 has 13 amino acids. V was shortened by 1 base and J by 12 bases, with 13 bases between the two germline ends. Germline assignment: CDR1 MNHNS and CDR2 SASEGT. The CDR3 DNA is TGTGCCAGCAGTGAAGGATCGGGCCAAGGGCAGTTCTTC. This gives the protein CASSEGSGQGQFF.

The chain links TRBV18 to TRBJ1-4; the D gene is possibly TRBD1 (5 bases). Germline V lookup: CDR1 KGHSH, CDR2 LQKENI. The ends were cut back, 2 bases at V and 8 bases at J, with 12 bases in the middle. The CDR3 has 14 amino acids. The CDR3 loop reads CASSPGGMTEKLFF. DNA for the CDR3: TGTGCCAGCTCACCAGGGGGTATGACGGAAAAACTGTTTTTT.

The J gene is TRBJ1-5, the V gene TRBV6-1; no clear D gene. This CDR3 is built from 14 residues. V lost 7 bases, J lost 0 bases, and 10 bases lay in between. The germline CDR1 and CDR2 sequences are MNHNS and SASEGT. The CDR3 is CASTPGDSNQPQHF. As DNA, the CDR3 is TGTGCCAGCACGCCCGGCGATAGCAATCAGCCCCAGCATTTT.

This rearrangement joins TRBV6-1 to TRBJ1-5, with 7 bases aligning to TRBD1. CDR1 MNHNS and CDR2 SASEGT come from the germline V gene. The CDR3 runs 15 residues. Trimming took 5 bases from V and 4 from J; bases not matched to a gene: 8. CDR3 sequence reads: CASSPHRGVNQPQHF. CDR3 bases: TGTGCCAGCAGTCCCCACAGGGGTGTAAATCAGCCCCAGCATTTT.

This chain connects TRBV5-1 to TRBJ2-1, with D perhaps given as TRBD1 or TRBD2 (5 bases each). V lost 0 bases and J lost 10, with 11 bases in between. Germline V CDR1 and CDR2: SGHRS, YFSETQ. CDR3 length: 13 amino acids. In nucleotides, the CDR3 is TGCGCCAGCAGCTTGGCAGGGAGTGACGAGCAGTTCTTC. Amino acids: CASSLAGSDEQFF. The full variable domain, in which reference TRBV5-1 and TRBJ2-1 provide the parts outside the CDR3, is KAGVTQTPRYLIKTRGQQVTLSCSPISGHRSVSWYQQTPGQGLQFLFEYFSETQRNKGNFPGRFSGRQFSNSRSEMNVSTLELGDSALYLCASSLAGSDEQFFGPGTRLTVL.

The chain carries TRBV18 and TRBJ2-3; TRBD1 might be the D (6 bases). The V end lost 2 bases, the J end lost 8 bases, and 14 bases lay between the germline ends. CDR3 length: 14 amino acids. Germline CDR1 is KGHSH and CDR2 is LQKENI. The CDR3 DNA follows: TGTGCCAGCTCACCATATACAGGGTCTGCTACGCAGTATTTT. This codes for CASSPYTGSATQYF.

There are a few counts of this clone. This chain joins TRBV7-2 and TRBJ2-1; D is undetermined. From germline, CDR1 is SGHTA and CDR2 FQGNSA. Trimming removed 5 bases at V and 4 bases at J, with 6 bases between. This CDR3 comprises 12 residues. The CDR3 DNA follows: TGTGCCAGCAGCCCCCGGTACAATGAGCAGTTCTTC. Amino acid sequence: CASSPRYNEQFF.

The gene calls are TRBV7-2 and TRBJ1-5, with D possibly TRBD1 on 5 matching bases. Germline values: CDR1 SGHTA, CDR2 FQGNSA. The CDR3 spans 16 residues. The V end lost 1 base, the J end lost 3 bases, and 13 bases lay between the germline ends. CDR3: CASSLGAGRFNQPQHF. In nucleotides, the CDR3 is TGTGCCAGCAGCTTAGGGGCGGGGCGATTCAATCAGCCCCAGCATTTT.